What follows describes a single TCR beta chain. Its antigen is as yet unknown. The junction shows a germline mismatch at one end, possibly a read error. Germline lookup yields CDR1 SGHNT and CDR2 YENEEA. The CDR3 runs to 13 residues. Amplification used 60 Vbeta primers and 13 Jbeta primers. As processed by the authors: Some 11 million of the 60 million to 80 million unique TCR beta chains counted in a later analysis were shared. Sequencing was performed with immunoSEQ multiplex PCR; in TCRdb, only in-frame clones are kept and a portion is missing. V and J calls and clone size are those listed in that table; D and trimming were worked out from the DNA. The repertoire consists of roughly 150,000 clones, with 75% to 90% occurring once and the leading ten covering over 1.5%. The source of the sample is a study of cytomegalovirus exposure and HLA in healthy donors. Study results and limitations: The number of N-insertions in an Asian-associated ancestry cluster was reportedly below the roughly 660-donor mean in a later analysis. Roughly even sequencing depth across donors was the assumption behind the presence/absence analyses.

The rearrangement links TRBV11-3 to TRBJ2-4; possible D gene TRBD1, 5 bases. The receptor was isolated from a woman between 18 and 29 years old in good health and CMV-seronegative. The sequenced material came from PBMCs. CDR3 residues: CASSLWQGEIAAF. The CDR3 nucleotides are TGTGCCAGCAGCTTATGGCAGGGTGAGATCGCGGCCTTC.